A selection of T cell receptor beta chains follows, all from one sample in a study of cytomegalovirus exposure and HLA in healthy donors. Repertoires were generated with immunoSEQ multiplex PCR, while TCRdb's copy carries only in-frame clones and drops some. The sample consists of approximately 160,000 clones, 77% of them appearing once. Sequenced sample: PBMCs. These receptors were collected from a woman under 40 in good health and CMV-seropositive. Each CDR3 is given with its conserved first and last residue. The order of the fields is D gene, J gene, V gene, clone size, CDR3 protein, CDR3 DNA. D genes are given only for firm matches. Part of the rows lack a size; the others show once, few, many or a class for expanded clones.

d_gene: NA
j_gene: TRBJ2-7
v_gene: TRBV7-2
abundance: NA
CDR3aa: CASKEGHHTYEQYF
CDR3nt: TGTGCCAGCAAGGAGGGTCACCACACCTACGAGCAGTACTTC

d_gene: TRBD1
j_gene: TRBJ2-6
v_gene: TRBV27
abundance: NA
CDR3aa: CASSPWSGGSAGANVLTF
CDR3nt: TGTGCCAGCAGCCCGTGGTCAGGGGGCTCTGCTGGGGCCAACGTCCTGACTTTC

d_gene: TRBD2
j_gene: TRBJ2-7
v_gene: TRBV6-5
abundance: NA
CDR3aa: CASRRLAGNYEQYF
CDR3nt: TGTGCCAGCAGGAGACTAGCGGGAAACTACGAGCAGTACTTC

d_gene: NA
j_gene: TRBJ1-1
v_gene: TRBV6-5
abundance: few
CDR3aa: CASSPPSGRAFF
CDR3nt: TGTGCCAGCAGTCCCCCGAGCGGTAGGGCTTTCTTT

d_gene: TRBD1
j_gene: TRBJ2-2
v_gene: TRBV30
abundance: NA
CDR3aa: CAWSTGTENGELFF
CDR3nt: TGTGCCTGGAGTACGGGGACAGAAAACGGGGAGCTGTTTTTT

d_gene: TRBD1
j_gene: TRBJ2-7
v_gene: TRBV28
abundance: NA
CDR3aa: CASLGDRGLYEQYF
CDR3nt: TGTGCCAGCTTGGGGGACAGGGGGCTCTACGAGCAGTACTTC

d_gene: NA
j_gene: TRBJ1-1
v_gene: TRBV6-5
abundance: NA
CDR3aa: CASSYSERNTEAFF
CDR3nt: TGTGCCAGCAGCTACTCAGAGAGGAACACTGAAGCTTTCTTT

d_gene: NA
j_gene: TRBJ1-5
v_gene: TRBV7-9
abundance: NA
CDR3aa: CASSLGGKQPQHF
CDR3nt: TGTGCTAGCAGCTTGGGGGGGAAGCAGCCCCAGCATTTT

d_gene: TRBD2
j_gene: TRBJ2-3
v_gene: TRBV4-3
abundance: NA
CDR3aa: CASSQETAGGTQYF
CDR3nt: TGCGCCAGCAGCCAAGAGACGGCGGGGGGTACGCAGTATTTT

d_gene: NA
j_gene: TRBJ1-4
v_gene: TRBV19
abundance: NA
CDR3aa: CASSNQALSEKLFF
CDR3nt: TGTGCCAGTAGTAATCAGGCCCTGAGTGAAAAACTGTTTTTT

d_gene: NA
j_gene: TRBJ2-7
v_gene: TRBV28
abundance: once
CDR3aa: CASRTSPGTGVSYEQYF
CDR3nt: TGTGCCAGCAGAACCTCTCCCGGGACTGGCGTCTCCTACGAGCAGTACTTC

d_gene: NA
j_gene: TRBJ1-5
v_gene: TRBV5-6
abundance: few
CDR3aa: CASSLELNQPQHF
CDR3nt: TGTGCCAGCAGCTTAGAGCTAAATCAGCCCCAGCATTTT

d_gene: TRBD2
j_gene: TRBJ2-7
v_gene: TRBV14
abundance: NA
CDR3aa: CASSPYRGGSYEQYF
CDR3nt: TGTGCCAGCAGCCCATACCGGGGGGGGTCCTACGAGCAGTACTTC

d_gene: TRBD1
j_gene: TRBJ2-7
v_gene: TRBV19
abundance: NA
CDR3aa: CASSVQGAGSYEQYF
CDR3nt: TGTGCCAGTAGCGTACAGGGGGCAGGCTCCTACGAGCAGTACTTC